This T cell receptor beta chain was documented in a study of OX40 agonist ivuxolimab in advanced cancers. Study background: Each dose-escalation patient presented with hepatocellular carcinoma, melanoma, renal cell or head and neck cancer. Study-level findings and limits: Normalized T-cell clonal expansion was also low in a subset of nonresponders. Among the lowest peripheral clonal expansion occurred in 0.1-3.0 mg/kg partial responders. In the 0.1 to 3.0 mg/kg range, CD4+ and CD8+ blood T cells had expanded clonally by week 6.

Regarding this clone: Its antigen is not known.

This table comes from immunoSEQ multiplex PCR, and its TCRdb copy is limited to in-frame clones, with some not included. Of roughly 50,000 clones detected, roughly 89% appear once; the ten largest clones hold around 1.4%. The sequences come from CD4+ or CD8+ T cells sorted from blood, collected in a trial of the OX40 agonist ivuxolimab. This TCR was sampled from an adult with an advanced solid tumor such as melanoma, head and neck, liver or kidney cancer.

In DNA form, the CDR3 reads TGTGCCTGGAGTCGGGCGCGCACAGATACGCAGTATTTT. As protein: CAWSRARTDTQYF. This chain links TRBV30 with TRBJ2-3; D unclear. Germline CDR1 GTSNPN, CDR2 SVGIG (reference sequence). The length of the CDR3 is 13 residues. The V gene lost 2 bases and the J gene lost 1 base, with 7 bases spanning the gap.